This is a list of T cell receptor beta chains from one sample in a study of T cell changes during pregnancy in multiple sclerosis. The method was immunoSEQ multiplex PCR; TCRdb's version includes in-frame clones alone and lacks a portion of them. The data contain under 60,000 clones, approximately 92% of them seen just once; the ten biggest clones take up under 0.3%. Specimen: CD4+ T cells from peripheral blood mononuclear cells, collected in the third trimester of pregnancy. These receptors all come from a female donor with multiple sclerosis, enrolled in a pregnancy study. Each CDR3 is given with its conserved first and last residue. A D gene is named only where the DNA matches it firmly. Clone size, where shown, is once, few, many, or a class for clones that have expanded.

v_gene	j_gene	d_gene	abundance	CDR3aa	CDR3nt
TRBV6-1	TRBJ2-5	TRBD1	-	CASRGRTGFETQYF	TGTGCCAGCAGGGGGAGGACAGGGTTTGAGACCCAGTACTTC
TRBV27	TRBJ1-2	TRBD1	once	CASSPRDRFYGYTF	TGTGCCAGCAGTCCCCGGGACAGGTTCTATGGCTACACCTTC
TRBV19	TRBJ2-7	TRBD2	once	CASSPGGDLYEQYF	TGTGCCAGTAGCCCGGGGGGGGATCTATACGAGCAGTACTTC
TRBV18	TRBJ2-4	-	-	CASSPQGLAKNIQYF	TGTGCCAGCTCGCCTCAGGGTTTAGCCAAAAACATTCAGTACTTC
TRBV30	TRBJ2-5	-	-	CAWSRGSFQETQYF	TGTGCCTGGTCTCGGGGATCCTTTCAAGAGACCCAGTACTTC
TRBV6-1	TRBJ1-1	-	-	CASTDRLNTEAFF	TGTGCCAGCACCGACAGACTGAACACTGAAGCTTTCTTT
TRBV27	TRBJ2-3	TRBD2	-	CASSLLGLAGGDSRDTQYF	TGTGCCAGCAGTTTATTGGGACTAGCGGGAGGGGACTCTCGAGATACGCAGTATTTT
TRBV5-1	TRBJ1-2	-	once	CASSLATGSDGYTF	TGCGCCAGCAGCTTGGCGACGGGGTCGGATGGCTACACCTTC
TRBV4-1	TRBJ1-2	TRBD1	-	CASSQTGGLNYGYTF	TGCGCCAGCAGCCAAACAGGGGGTCTTAACTATGGCTACACCTTC
TRBV18	TRBJ1-1	TRBD1	-	CASSTTGTTEAFF	TGTGCCAGCTCAACGACAGGGACCACTGAAGCTTTCTTT
TRBV29-1	TRBJ1-2	TRBD1	-	CSVGKQGAYGYGYTF	TGCAGCGTTGGTAAGCAGGGGGCGTACGGCTATGGCTACACCTTC
TRBV27	TRBJ1-2	-	-	CASSLSKRGATIYGYTF	TGTGCCAGCAGTTTATCGAAGCGGGGCGCGACCATCTATGGCTACACCTTC
TRBV9	TRBJ2-1	TRBD2	-	CASSVALAGGYNEQFF	TGTGCCAGCAGCGTAGCGCTAGCGGGAGGATACAATGAGCAGTTCTTC
TRBV4-2	TRBJ2-2	-	-	CASSQTLRGAETGELFF	TGTGCCAGCAGCCAAACTCTTCGGGGGGCCGAAACCGGGGAGCTGTTTTTT
TRBV5-1	TRBJ1-1	-	-	CASSPWGEENTEAFF	TGCGCCAGCAGCCCGTGGGGCGAAGAGAACACTGAAGCTTTCTTT
TRBV18	TRBJ2-5	-	-	CASSPPVASQETQYF	TGTGCCAGCTCACCACCGGTGGCTTCCCAAGAGACCCAGTACTTC
TRBV7-9	TRBJ1-4	TRBD1	few	CASSRDRGDEKLFF	TGTGCCAGCAGCCGGGACAGGGGTGATGAAAAACTGTTTTTT
TRBV28	TRBJ1-5	TRBD1	-	CASSQQGAMGNQPQHF	TGTGCCAGCAGTCAACAGGGGGCTATGGGCAATCAGCCCCAGCATTTT
TRBV4-1	TRBJ1-5	TRBD1	-	CASSQEGTGHQPQHF	TGCGCCAGCAGCCAAGAAGGGACAGGGCATCAGCCCCAGCATTTT
TRBV18	TRBJ2-3	-	-	CASSPRQGTQYF	TGTGCCAGCTCACCTCGGCAGGGGACGCAGTATTTT
TRBV6-5	TRBJ1-2	-	-	CASSREANYGYTF	TGTGCCAGCTCCAGGGAGGCTAACTATGGCTACACCTTC
TRBV7-9	TRBJ2-2	TRBD2	-	CASPTRGGSNTGELFF	TGTGCCAGCCCGACCCGAGGCGGGAGTAACACCGGGGAGCTGTTTTTT
TRBV6-5	TRBJ1-3	-	once	CASRDSSGNTIYF	TGTGCCAGCAGGGACAGCTCTGGAAACACCATATATTTT
TRBV5-1	TRBJ1-1	TRBD1	-	CASSLGQGGSTEAFF	TGCGCCAGCAGCCTCGGACAGGGCGGGAGCACTGAAGCTTTCTTT
TRBV7-6	TRBJ1-1	TRBD1	-	CASSPPRGMNTEAFF	TGTGCCAGCAGCCCGCCCAGGGGGATGAACACTGAAGCTTTCTTT
TRBV6-1	TRBJ1-1	-	-	CASSVETQGTEAFF	TGTGCCAGCAGTGTTGAAACCCAGGGGACTGAAGCTTTCTTT
TRBV5-4	TRBJ2-3	TRBD1	-	CASRRTGRTDTQYF	TGTGCCAGCAGGCGGACAGGGCGCACAGATACGCAGTATTTT
TRBV2	TRBJ2-3	TRBD1	-	CASSQTGGTDTQYF	TGTGCCAGCAGCCAGACAGGGGGCACAGATACGCAGTATTTT
TRBV6-5	TRBJ1-3	-	-	CASPTPGSGNTIYF	TGTGCCAGCCCGACCCCAGGGTCTGGAAACACCATATATTTT